A single sample is the source of the 27 T cell receptor beta chains below, sequenced in a study of T cell changes during pregnancy in multiple sclerosis (dated by TCRdb to about 2019). The library was made by the immunoSEQ multiplex PCR assay. TCRdb carries this immuneACCESS record with in-frame sequences only. Its versions omit some clonotypes, under half of them owing to an unresolved V gene in the studies checked, with the rest unexplained. For this sample there are 45,000 to 55,000 clones; more than 85% appear just once. The ten top clones hold around 2% of the sample. The sample here was peripheral blood, taken in the third trimester of pregnancy. All receptors come from a female donor with multiple sclerosis, enrolled in a pregnancy study.

CDR3 in amino acids: CASGGGNEQFF. The CDR3 DNA is TGTGCCAGCGGCGGAGGCAATGAGCAGTTCTTC. This chain connects TRBV7-6 to TRBJ2-1; tentatively, D is TRBD2 (5 bases). V lost 8 bases, J lost 6 bases, and 8 bases lay in between. This CDR3 comprises 11 residues. Germline V lookup: CDR1 SGHVS, CDR2 FNYEAQ.

This sequence joins TRBV6-5 and TRBJ2-7; TRBD1 agrees at 8 bases. Per germline, CDR1 MNHEY and CDR2 SVGAGI. J lost 1 base, V lost 6 bases, and 8 bases had no gene match. The CDR3 totals 15 residues. The CDR3 bases are TGTGCCAGCAGAGCCGGGACAGGTCGTTCCTACGAGCAGTACTTC. It yields the protein CASRAGTGRSYEQYF.

The gene calls are TRBV19 and TRBJ2-2, with D possibly matching TRBD1 (6 bases). Germline CDR1 LNHDA, CDR2 SQIVND (reference sequence). Trimming cost V 3 bases and J 3 bases, with 8 bases left between them. The CDR3 spans 14 residues. The CDR3, as DNA: TGTGCCAGTAGTATCGGACAGCACACCGGGGAGCTGTTTTTT. Its translation: CASSIGQHTGELFF.

J is TRBJ2-3 and V is TRBV2, with TRBD2 matching 10 bases. Germline-derived CDR1 and CDR2 are SNHLY and FYNNEI. V lost 6 bases, J lost 0 bases, and 6 bases stayed unmatched. This CDR3 contains 16 residues. Here the CDR3 DNA reads TGTGCCAGCAGCAATTTACTAGCGGGAAGCACAGATACGCAGTATTTT. Translating it yields CASSNLLAGSTDTQYF.

The chain has TRBV4-2 and TRBJ2-7, with TRBD1 matching 8 bases. The CDR3 is made up of 14 amino acids. V lost 4 bases, J lost 1 base, and 3 bases stayed unmatched. Germline V CDR1 and CDR2: LGHNA, YNFKEQ. CDR3 sequence reads: CASSPTGESYEQYF. The CDR3 nucleotides read TGTGCCAGCAGCCCGACAGGGGAGTCCTACGAGCAGTACTTC.

The chain is built from TRBV6-5 and TRBJ1-4; 7 positions match TRBD1. V was clipped by 6 bases and J by 0 bases; unmatched bases: 4. Germline CDR1 is MNHEY and CDR2 is SVGAGI. The length of the CDR3 is 15 residues. The CDR3 spells CASRRQGPTNEKLFF. The CDR3 nucleotides are TGTGCCAGCAGGCGACAGGGCCCAACTAATGAAAAACTGTTTTTT.

The J gene is TRBJ2-4, the V gene TRBV14; TRBD2 aligns across 11 bases. Germline assignment: CDR1 SGHDN and CDR2 FVKESK. The trim removed 4 bases at V and 1 base at J, leaving 3 bases unmatched. CDR3 size: 16 residues. CDR3 nucleotide sequence: TGTGCCAGCAGCCCCTCTAGCGGGAGGGCCAAAAACATTCAGTACTTC. Its translation is CASSPSSGRAKNIQYF.

This rearrangement joins TRBV7-9 to TRBJ2-1, with D unclear. Germline values: CDR1 SEHNR, CDR2 FQNEAQ (reference sequence). The V and J ends lost 7 bases and 7 bases respectively, with 5 bases between them. The CDR3 sequence is 10 residues long. Written as DNA, the CDR3 is TGTGCCAGCAACTCGAATGAGCAGTTCTTC. This encodes CASNSNEQFF.

CDR3 region: CASSFKTSGTVAHGEQFF. The CDR3 DNA reads TGTGCCAGCAGTTTTAAAACTAGCGGGACGGTTGCCCATGGTGAGCAGTTCTTC. The V and J genes are TRBV27 and TRBJ2-1; TRBD2 agrees at 10 bases. Germline V CDR1 and CDR2: MNHEY, SMNVEV (reference sequence). J lost 9 bases, V lost 3 bases, and 17 bases had no gene match. The CDR3 consists of 18 residues.

The rearrangement links TRBV7-8 to TRBJ2-7; D is undetermined. Trimming removed 3 bases at V and 3 bases at J, with 6 bases between. Germline V CDR1 and CDR2: SGHVS, FQNEAQ. The CDR3 runs 12 residues. CDR3 amino acids: CASSLNSYEQYF. CDR3 DNA: TGTGCCAGCAGCTTGAACAGCTACGAGCAGTACTTC.

The CDR3: CATSRVVGRNRGGEQYF. In DNA form, the CDR3 reads TGTGCCACCAGCAGAGTGGTAGGGAGGAACAGGGGAGGCGAGCAGTACTTC. The rearrangement links TRBV15 to TRBJ2-7, with a weak D call TRBD1 (7 bases). CDR3 length equals 17 residues. Looked up from germline, CDR1 is LNHNV and CDR2 is YYDKDF (reference sequence). V lost 1 base and J 6 bases, leaving 22 bases between the germline ends.

V is TRBV7-9 and J is TRBJ1-6; possible D gene TRBD1, 6 bases. The CDR3 loop spans 15 amino acids. Between the trimmed V and J ends, which lost 4 bases and 9 bases, there was a span of 16 bases. Germline values: CDR1 SEHNR, CDR2 FQNEAQ (reference sequence). CDR3 in DNA: TGTGCCAGCAGCTCCTTACTACAGGGTACTTCACCCCTCCACTTT. It specifies CASSSLLQGTSPLHF.

This chain links TRBV4-2 with TRBJ2-7, with a possible D match to TRBD2 (6 bases). This CDR3 spans 16 amino acids. V was shortened by 2 bases and J by 0 bases, with 14 bases between the two germline ends. CDR1 LGHNA and CDR2 YNFKEQ come from the germline V gene. The CDR3 loop is CASSQSVAGSSYEQYF. CDR3 bases: TGTGCCAGCAGCCAATCCGTCGCGGGATCCTCCTACGAGCAGTACTTC.

This clone was seen once. This rearrangement joins TRBV18 to TRBJ2-5, with D possibly TRBD2 on 5 matching bases. With 0 bases removed from V and 2 bases from J, the gap between germline ends came to 13 bases. CDR3 size: 16 residues. The germline V gene has CDR1 KGHSH and CDR2 LQKENI. The CDR3 DNA reads TGTGCCAGCTCACCACCGGGAGTTAGGCTTCAAGAGACCCAGTACTTC. Translation gives CASSPPGVRLQETQYF.

The CDR3 is CASSYSIGSEAFF. The CDR3 region has the DNA TGTGCCAGCAGTTACTCGATAGGGAGTGAAGCTTTCTTT. V usage is TRBV6-5 and J usage is TRBJ1-1; no clear D gene. Per the germline V gene, CDR1 is MNHEY and CDR2 is SVGAGI. V lost 0 bases and J 7 bases, leaving 9 bases between the germline ends. The CDR3 runs to 13 residues.

The chain uses TRBV6-5 and TRBJ2-7; D may be TRBD2 (5 bases). Germline V CDR1 and CDR2: MNHEY, SVGAGI. Trimming stripped 6 bases from V and 7 bases from J, with 10 bases between. The CDR3 is 11 residues long. CDR3 coding DNA: TGTGCCAGCAGGGAAACGGGGGAGCAGTACTTC. This sequence encodes CASRETGEQYF.

V and J are TRBV5-1 and TRBJ2-2, with D unclear. CDR1 and CDR2 (germline): SGHRS, YFSETQ. V lost 0 bases to trimming and J lost 1 base, with 4 bases between them. The CDR3 has 14 amino acids. The CDR3 here is CASSLGGNTGELFF. In DNA, the CDR3 is TGCGCCAGCAGCTTGGGAGGGAACACCGGGGAGCTGTTTTTT.

The V gene is TRBV14, the J gene TRBJ1-1, with D possibly TRBD1 on 6 matching bases. V shed 1 base and J shed 4 bases, with 13 bases lying between them. The CDR3 length is 15 residues. CDR1 and CDR2 (germline): SGHDN, FVKESK. CDR3 residues: CASSQGRGPATEAFF. In nucleotides, the CDR3 is TGTGCCAGCAGCCAAGGGCGGGGGCCGGCCACTGAAGCTTTCTTT.

The J gene is TRBJ1-2, the V gene TRBV2; possibly TRBD1 for D (5 bases). In germline, CDR1 is SNHLY, CDR2 FYNNEI. Trimming stripped 8 bases from V and 4 bases from J, with 35 bases between. The CDR3 has 20 residues. The chain's CDR3 is CASAVVRRGTVRQRPYGYTF. DNA of the CDR3: TGTGCCAGCGCTGTAGTAAGGAGGGGAACCGTGAGACAGAGGCCCTATGGCTACACCTTC.

This chain links TRBV7-9 with TRBJ2-3; possible D gene TRBD2, 5 bases. The length of the CDR3 is 17 residues. Germline V gene data show CDR1 as SEHNR and CDR2 as FQNEAQ (reference sequence). V lost 4 bases, J lost 2 bases, and 19 bases lay in between. The CDR3 loop is CASSSQRSLPPTDTQYF. CDR3 DNA: TGTGCCAGCAGCTCACAGCGGAGCCTACCACCCACAGATACGCAGTATTTT.

The chain joins TRBV4-2 to TRBJ2-7, with TRBD1 as a possible D gene (6 bases). Looked up from germline, CDR1 is LGHNA and CDR2 is YNFKEQ. This CDR3 is built from 16 residues. The V end lost 0 bases, the J end lost 2 bases, and 14 bases lay between the germline ends. The CDR3 DNA is TGTGCCAGCAGCCAAGAAACTACAGGGATACCCTACGAGCAGTACTTC. Residues: CASSQETTGIPYEQYF.

The V gene is TRBV29-1, the J gene TRBJ1-5; TRBD1 matches 8 bases. This CDR3 has 12 residues. In germline, CDR1 is SQVTM, CDR2 ANQGSEA. V dropped 6 bases and J dropped 7; count of bases not matched to a gene: 5. The CDR3 spells CSVQGVDQPQHF. The CDR3 DNA is TGCAGCGTACAGGGGGTAGACCAGCCCCAGCATTTT.

This chain uses TRBV27 with TRBJ2-3; a possible D gene is TRBD2 (5 bases). The CDR3 runs 15 residues. V gave up 2 bases and J gave up 0 bases, with 9 bases separating them. Germline loops: CDR1 MNHEY, CDR2 SMNVEV (reference sequence). The CDR3 sequence: CASSLKAESTDTQYF. For the CDR3, the DNA is TGTGCCAGCAGTTTAAAAGCGGAAAGCACAGATACGCAGTATTTT.

J is TRBJ2-7 and V is TRBV6-1, with TRBD1 as a possible D gene (6 bases). V was shortened by 7 bases and J by 3 bases, with 13 bases between the two germline ends. CDR1 MNHNS and CDR2 SASEGT come from the germline V gene. The CDR3 spans 13 residues. DNA of the CDR3: TGTGCCAGCAATAACAGGGTAAACTACGAGCAGTACTTC. It encodes CASNNRVNYEQYF.

V is TRBV2 and J is TRBJ2-1; maybe TRBD2 (6 bases). Looked up from germline, CDR1 is SNHLY and CDR2 is FYNNEI. The ends were cut back, 2 bases at V and 6 bases at J, with 14 bases in the middle. CDR3 length: 15 amino acids. The CDR3 bases are TGTGCCAGCAGTGAATTTGCGGGACCCTCCAATGAGCAGTTCTTC. Its protein product is CASSEFAGPSNEQFF.

This rearrangement joins TRBV18 to TRBJ1-4; 10 bases line up with TRBD1. J was trimmed by 6 bases and V by 3 bases; bases with no gene match: 1. Germline values: CDR1 KGHSH, CDR2 LQKENI. This CDR3 is built from 14 residues. For the CDR3, the DNA is TGTGCCAGCTCACCCGGACAGGGGGATGAAAAACTGTTTTTT. It encodes CASSPGQGDEKLFF.

The rearrangement links TRBV18 to TRBJ2-7; TRBD2 is a possible D gene (7 bases). V gave up 5 bases and J gave up 5 bases, with 25 bases separating them. Germline CDR1 reads KGHSH; CDR2 reads LQKENI. The length of the CDR3 is 17 residues. CDR3 nucleotide sequence: TGTGCCAGCTCATCGACTGACAGGACTAGTATCGGGGACGAGCAGTACTTC. Its translation: CASSSTDRTSIGDEQYF.